Each of the 26 T cell receptor beta chains below was sequenced from the same sample in a study of T cell repertoires in cytomegalovirus infection. Their recognized antigens are unknown. Via MiXCR, TCRdb re-called the reads, giving one row per CDR3 protein. In the table there are about 890,000 distinct CDR3 sequences, 25% to 40% of which are singletons. Sequenced here: cultured CD8+ T cells from PBMCs, sampled from culture after CMV antigen stimulation. These receptor sequences come from a human donor in good health (CMV status not recorded). Some clones in this sample may be carry-over from other donors' samples.

This clonotype was seen a handful of times. The rearrangement joins TRBV7-2 to TRBJ2-2; D perhaps matches TRBD1 (6 bases). In germline, CDR1 is SGHTA, CDR2 FQGNSA. V shed 3 bases and J shed 3 bases, with 11 bases lying between them. This CDR3 has 15 residues. Written as DNA, the CDR3 is TGTGCCAGCAGCTTTGGGGGCGCGGACACCGGGGAGCTGTTTTTT. This codes for CASSFGGADTGELFF.

There are a few counts of this clonotype. The J gene is TRBJ2-4, the V gene TRBV9; D gene unclear. Deletions cut 6 bases from V and 8 bases from J, with 18 bases between. The germline V gene has CDR1 SGDLS and CDR2 YYNGEE. The CDR3 loop spans 14 amino acids. CDR3 amino acids: CASTSDGQSDIQYF. CDR3 DNA sequence: TGTGCCAGCACTTCCGACGGGCAGAGCGACATTCAGTACTTC.

This clonotype was observed many times. The genes are TRBV23-1 and TRBJ2-2; D tentatively fits TRBD1 or TRBD2 (5 bases each). TRBV23-1 is identified as an open reading frame with a role that is uncertain. Deletions cut 4 bases from V and 8 bases from J, with 23 bases between. The CDR3 length is 17 residues. CDR3 sequence (DNA): TGCGCCAGCAGTCCGGTTGAGGGGACCTCAGATCCGGGGGAGCTGTTTTTT. This gives the protein CASSPVEGTSDPGELFF.

V and J are TRBV6-5 and TRBJ2-7, with a weak D call TRBD1 (5 bases). This CDR3 region has 16 residues. Germline CDR1 MNHEY, CDR2 SVGAGI. V was cut by 6 bases and J by 0 bases, with 18 bases left in between. The CDR3 loop is CASSSVDSRPSYEQYF. In DNA form, the CDR3 reads TGTGCCAGCAGCTCGGTAGACAGCCGCCCCTCCTACGAGCAGTACTTC.

The V gene is TRBV10-3, the J gene TRBJ2-1, with 8 positions matching TRBD2. The CDR3 sequence is 15 residues long. The junction had 6 bases not matched to a gene; V was cut back by 8 bases and J by 0 bases. Germline values: CDR1 ENHRY, CDR2 SYGVKD. The DNA of the CDR3 is TGTGCCATCGGACCGGGGGGGGTCTCCTACAATGAGCAGTTCTTC. This sequence encodes CAIGPGGVSYNEQFF.

This clonotype was seen a handful of times. V gene TRBV7-3 combines with J gene TRBJ2-2, with TRBD2 as a possible D gene (6 bases). The CDR3 is made up of 14 amino acids. Germline V gene sequence: CDR1 SGHTA, CDR2 FQGTGA. V shed 5 bases and J shed 5 bases, with 12 bases lying between them. CDR3 DNA: TGTGCCAGCAGCCAATGGGCGGGAACCGGGGAGCTGTTTTTT. Amino acid sequence: CASSQWAGTGELFF.

This clonotype was found many times. The chain joins TRBV7-2 to TRBJ2-1; 9 nucleotides match TRBD2. This CDR3 is built from 16 residues. Unmatched junction bases numbered 6, after V lost 3 bases and J lost 3 bases. Germline V gene data show CDR1 as SGHTA and CDR2 as FQGNSA. The CDR3 loop is CASSFSGGGVYNEQFF. In DNA, the CDR3 is TGTGCCAGCAGCTTTAGCGGCGGGGGGGTCTACAATGAGCAGTTCTTC.

This clonotype was seen many times. The gene calls are TRBV7-2 and TRBJ2-7, with a possible D match to TRBD2 (5 bases). The CDR3 has 15 amino acids. The germline gives CDR1 SGHTA, CDR2 FQGNSA. Trimming took off 1 base at V and 0 bases at J, with 10 bases between the two ends. The CDR3 region is CASSLVRESSYEQYF. CDR3 nucleotides: TGTGCCAGCAGCTTAGTACGGGAAAGCTCCTACGAGCAGTACTTC.

The chain employs TRBV7-9 and TRBJ2-7, with D hard to call. This CDR3 is built from 15 residues. Germline V gives CDR1 SEHNR, CDR2 FQNEAQ (reference sequence). The V and J ends lost 5 bases and 3 bases respectively, with 17 bases between them. CDR3 coding DNA: TGTGCCAGCAGCCCCGGGTCCTACCCTCTCTACGAGCAGTACGTC. Residues: CASSPGSYPLYEQYV.

Points on this clonotype: The junction departs from germline at one end; a sequencing error may be responsible. The chain uses TRBV7-9 and TRBJ2-2; D remains unclear. Looked up from germline, CDR1 is SEHNR and CDR2 is FQNEAQ (reference sequence). CDR3 length: 13 amino acids. CDR3 amino acids: CASSVAGTGELFF. DNA for the CDR3: TGTGCCAGCAGCGTAGCCGGCACCGGGGAGCTGTTTTTT.

As to this clonotype: This may arise from a read error, as a much more abundant clone is one base away. V gene TRBV7-2 combines with J gene TRBJ1-1; the D is unclear. The CDR3 length is 16 residues. Trimming stripped 1 base from V and 6 bases from J, with 18 bases between. Germline CDR1 and CDR2: SGHTA and FQGNSA. Written as DNA, the CDR3 is TGTGCCAGCAGCTTAGATTTACGGTATGGGCCCGCTGAAGCTTTCTTT. Protein: CASSLDLRYGPAEAFF.

This clonotype was recorded many times. The CDR3 here is CASSVSRQGNQPQHF. CDR3 DNA: TGTGCCAGCAGTGTTTCAAGGCAGGGCAATCAGCCCCAGCATTTT. The chain carries TRBV6-1 and TRBJ1-5, with D hard to call. V shed 4 bases and J shed 2 bases, with 12 bases lying between them. From germline, CDR1 is MNHNS and CDR2 SASEGT. The CDR3 has 15 residues.

The V and J genes are TRBV6-1 and TRBJ2-5; D uncertain. The CDR3 has 12 amino acids. The germline V gene has CDR1 MNHNS and CDR2 SASEGT. V was shortened by 2 bases and J by 4 bases, with 5 bases between the two germline ends. The CDR3 loop reads CASSELGETQYF. CDR3 sequence (DNA): TGTGCCAGCAGTGAACTAGGAGAGACCCAGTACTTC.

This clonotype counts as medium-sized. The V and J genes are TRBV7-2 and TRBJ2-7; D gene uncertain. Germline V lookup: CDR1 SGHTA, CDR2 FQGNSA. The CDR3 contains 12 residues. The germline V and J ends were trimmed by 5 bases and 0 bases, with 5 bases remaining between them. The CDR3 region has the DNA TGTGCCAGCAGCGGGCCCTCCTACGAGCAGTACTTC. Its translation: CASSGPSYEQYF.

The sample holds many counts of this clonotype. This chain joins TRBV7-8 and TRBJ1-2; tentative D call: TRBD1 (5 bases). Trimming removed 1 base from V and 5 bases from J, with 14 bases in between. This CDR3 has 15 residues. Germline V gene data show CDR1 as SGHVS and CDR2 as FQNEAQ. The CDR3 is CASSLGQPGAYGYTF. In DNA, the CDR3 is TGTGCCAGCAGCTTAGGACAGCCGGGAGCTTATGGCTACACCTTC. Filled out from reference TRBV7-8 and TRBJ1-2, the complete variable domain reads GAGVSQSPRYKVAKRGQDVALRCDPISGHVSLFWYQQALGQGPEFLTYFQNEAQLDKSGLPSDRFFAERPEGSVSTLKIQRTQQEDSAVYLCASSLGQPGAYGYTFGSGTRLTVV.

Concerning this clonotype itself: This sequence may be a read error, since a much larger clone differs from it by one base. The rearrangement joins TRBV7-6 to TRBJ2-3, with 8 nucleotides matching TRBD2. CDR3 length: 20 amino acids. In germline, CDR1 is SGHVS, CDR2 FNYEAQ. The CDR3 DNA follows: TGTGTCAGCAGCCTCCCCACAGCGGGGGCCCGATACTGGGGCACAGATACGCAGTATTTT. Its protein product is CVSSLPTAGARYWGTDTQYF.

There are a few counts of this clonotype. V is TRBV28 and J is TRBJ1-5; the D gene is possibly TRBD1 (5 bases). This CDR3 has 14 residues. Trimming left V 4 bases short and J 3 bases short, with 10 bases between. Germline V CDR1 and CDR2: MDHEN, SYDVKM. The CDR3 DNA reads as TGTGCCAGCAGTTGGGTAGGGGCCAATCAGCCCCAGCATTTT. Translation: CASSWVGANQPQHF.

The chain's CDR3 is CASSPSGAAFF. CDR3 sequence (DNA): TGTGCCAGCAGCCCCTCGGGGGCTGCTTTCTTT. V and J are TRBV7-8 and TRBJ1-1; D may be TRBD1 (6 bases). This CDR3 is built from 11 residues. Germline loops: CDR1 SGHVS, CDR2 FQNEAQ. Deletions cut 5 bases from V and 11 bases from J, with 12 bases between.

With respect to this clonotype: This may stem from a read error, because a much larger clone lies one nucleotide away. The genes are TRBV12-3 or TRBV12-4 and TRBJ2-1; D is perhaps TRBD2 (6 bases). This CDR3 is 15 amino acids long. The CDR3 loop is CASSLVGTSYNERFF. Written as DNA, the CDR3 is TGTGCCAGCAGCTTGGTAGGGACTTCGTACAATGAGCGGTTCTTC.

The chain recombines TRBV7-6 with TRBJ2-3, with 11 bases fitting TRBD2. This CDR3 has 17 amino acids. CDR1 SGHVS and CDR2 FNYEAQ come from the germline V gene. Trimming at V came to 4 bases and at J to 2 bases, leaving 8 bases not matched to a gene. Here the CDR3 DNA reads TGTGCCAGCAGCTGGTTCTTAGCGGGGGGGTCCACAGATACGCAGTATTTT. Amino acids: CASSWFLAGGSTDTQYF.

The chain joins TRBV4-1 to TRBJ2-7; 10 bases are a match to TRBD2. J was trimmed by 4 bases and V by 2 bases; bases with no gene match: 8. The germline CDR1 and CDR2 sequences are MGHRA and YSYEKL. The CDR3 is made up of 16 amino acids. The CDR3 coding sequence is TGCGCCAGCAGCCAATCCAAGCGGGGGGGCCCATACGAGCAGTACTTC. Protein product: CASSQSKRGGPYEQYF.

The chain employs TRBV4-1 and TRBJ1-2, with D perhaps matching TRBD1 (6 bases). V lost 0 bases and J lost 7, with 18 bases in between. Germline CDR1 and CDR2: MGHRA and YSYEKL. This CDR3 comprises 16 residues. As DNA, the CDR3 is TGCGCCAGCAGCCAAGACGGACGACAGGCCAGTATTGGCTACACCTTC. Residues: CASSQDGRQASIGYTF.

The chain combines TRBV29-1 with TRBJ2-2, with D hard to call. The CDR3 consists of 13 residues. V dropped 3 bases and J dropped 2 bases, with 7 bases sitting between them. CDR1 is SQVTM, CDR2 ANQGSEA, per germline. The CDR3 DNA reads as TGCAGCGTTGACAGGCCTAACACCGGGGAGCTGTTTTTT. It translates to CSVDRPNTGELFF.

The J gene is TRBJ2-3, the V gene TRBV2; 7 positions match TRBD2. V lost 5 bases, J lost 2 bases, and 10 bases stayed unmatched. Per the germline V gene, CDR1 is SNHLY and CDR2 is FYNNEI. The length of the CDR3 is 16 residues. The CDR3 nucleotides are TGTGCCAGCAGTCTTTCTCTAGCGGAAATCACAGATACGCAGTATTTT. Encoded protein: CASSLSLAEITDTQYF.

The chain links TRBV9 to TRBJ2-3; D is ambiguous. CDR3 size: 15 residues. CDR1 is SGDLS and CDR2 is YYNGEE in the germline V gene. Trimming left V 0 bases short and J 3 bases short, with 11 bases between. The CDR3 nucleotides read TGTGCCAGCAGCGTAGGAACCGCTTGGACAGATACGCAGTATTTT. It codes for CASSVGTAWTDTQYF.

About this clonotype itself: A single base separates this from a much larger clone, so it may be a read error. The V and J genes are TRBV7-4 and TRBJ1-2, with a weak D call TRBD1 (6 bases). Trimming cost V 6 bases and J 8 bases, with 16 bases left between them. The CDR3 consists of 13 residues. Per the germline V gene, CDR1 is SGHVT and CDR2 is SQSDAQ. DNA for the CDR3: TGTGCCAGCAGTGTACAGGGAAAGGAGGGCTACACCTTC. It encodes CASSVQGKEGYTF.